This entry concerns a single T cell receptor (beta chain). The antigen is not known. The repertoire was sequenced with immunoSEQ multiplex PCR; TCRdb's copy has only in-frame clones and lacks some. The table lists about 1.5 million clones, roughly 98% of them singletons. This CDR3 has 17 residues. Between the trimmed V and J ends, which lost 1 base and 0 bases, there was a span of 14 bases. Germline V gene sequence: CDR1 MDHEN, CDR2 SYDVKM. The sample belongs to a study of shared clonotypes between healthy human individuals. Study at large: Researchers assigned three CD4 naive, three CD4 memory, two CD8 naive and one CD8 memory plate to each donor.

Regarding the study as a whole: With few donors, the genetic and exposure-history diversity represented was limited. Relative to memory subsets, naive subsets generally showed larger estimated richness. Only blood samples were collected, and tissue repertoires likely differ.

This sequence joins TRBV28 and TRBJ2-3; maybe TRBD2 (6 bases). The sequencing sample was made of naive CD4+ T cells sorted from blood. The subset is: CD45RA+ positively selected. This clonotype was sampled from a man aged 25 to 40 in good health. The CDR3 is CASSLYGLAPSTDTQYF. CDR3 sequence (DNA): TGTGCCAGCAGTTTATATGGTCTAGCGCCAAGCACAGATACGCAGTATTTT.